These T cell receptor beta chains were read from a single sample in a study of radiotherapy plus CTLA-4 blockade in lung cancer. Sequencing used immunoSEQ multiplex PCR; TCRdb keeps in-frame clones, though not all of them. This table holds some 30,000 clones, about 79% found once. Source: peripheral blood, taken from a patient treated with radiotherapy plus ipilimumab. Receptor source: a human donor with non-small cell lung cancer that progressed on radiotherapy plus ipilimumab. The CDR3 runs from the conserved cysteine through the conserved F or W. D genes are given only for firm matches. Only part of the rows carry a size: once, few, many, or a class if the clone is expanded.

v_gene: TRBV14; j_gene: TRBJ1-1; d_gene: .; abundance: .; CDR3nt: TGTGCCAGCAGCCAAGATTTGGGGGGGACTGAAGCTTTCTTT; CDR3aa: CASSQDLGGTEAFF
v_gene: TRBV19; j_gene: TRBJ1-1; d_gene: TRBD1; abundance: .; CDR3nt: TGTGCCAGTAGTCTACAGGGGCCCACTGAAGCTTTCTTT; CDR3aa: CASSLQGPTEAFF
v_gene: TRBV9; j_gene: TRBJ2-5; d_gene: TRBD1; abundance: .; CDR3nt: TGTGCCAGCAGCGTAGGGCAGGGGGCAGGTGGGGAGACCCAGTACTTC; CDR3aa: CASSVGQGAGGETQYF
v_gene: TRBV4-3; j_gene: TRBJ1-5; d_gene: .; abundance: .; CDR3nt: TGCGCCAGCAGCCAAGATAAAAATCAGCCCCAGCATTTT; CDR3aa: CASSQDKNQPQHF
v_gene: TRBV5-1; j_gene: TRBJ2-1; d_gene: TRBD2; abundance: .; CDR3nt: TGCGCCAGCAGCGTTACTAGCGGGAGCGATAATGAGCAGTTCTTC; CDR3aa: CASSVTSGSDNEQFF
v_gene: TRBV19; j_gene: TRBJ2-3; d_gene: .; abundance: .; CDR3nt: TGTGCCAGTAGTATAGACAGAGCAGATACGCAGTATTTT; CDR3aa: CASSIDRADTQYF
v_gene: TRBV18; j_gene: TRBJ2-7; d_gene: .; abundance: few; CDR3nt: TGTGCCAGCTCACCCGGACAGACGAGCACTCAGTACTTC; CDR3aa: CASSPGQTSTQYF
v_gene: TRBV7-9; j_gene: TRBJ2-7; d_gene: TRBD1; abundance: .; CDR3nt: TGTGCCAGCAGCTCCACGCTGGACAGGGGGCTTTACGAGCAGTACTTC; CDR3aa: CASSSTLDRGLYEQYF
v_gene: TRBV5-1; j_gene: TRBJ2-7; d_gene: TRBD2; abundance: .; CDR3nt: TGCGCCAGCAGCCTTCTGACCGGGACTAGCGGCCTATACGAGCAGTACTTC; CDR3aa: CASSLLTGTSGLYEQYF
v_gene: TRBV6-6; j_gene: TRBJ1-1; d_gene: .; abundance: .; CDR3nt: TGTGCCACATCATACTCGATTGGCAGCATGAACACTGAAGCTTTCTTT; CDR3aa: CATSYSIGSMNTEAFF
v_gene: TRBV4-2; j_gene: TRBJ1-1; d_gene: .; abundance: .; CDR3nt: TGTGCCAGCAGCCCTACGGCTATCGTCCAGGGAGGACAGCCGAACACTGAAGCTTTCTTT; CDR3aa: CASSPTAIVQGGQPNTEAFF
v_gene: TRBV7-9; j_gene: TRBJ2-5; d_gene: TRBD2; abundance: .; CDR3nt: TGTGCCAGCAGCTCCAGCCAAGAACGGGGCGGGGGTGAGACCCAGTACTTC; CDR3aa: CASSSSQERGGGETQYF
v_gene: TRBV4-1; j_gene: TRBJ1-2; d_gene: .; abundance: .; CDR3nt: TGCGCCAGCAGCTCAACTCCCTGGACAGTCTATGGCTACACCTTC; CDR3aa: CASSSTPWTVYGYTF